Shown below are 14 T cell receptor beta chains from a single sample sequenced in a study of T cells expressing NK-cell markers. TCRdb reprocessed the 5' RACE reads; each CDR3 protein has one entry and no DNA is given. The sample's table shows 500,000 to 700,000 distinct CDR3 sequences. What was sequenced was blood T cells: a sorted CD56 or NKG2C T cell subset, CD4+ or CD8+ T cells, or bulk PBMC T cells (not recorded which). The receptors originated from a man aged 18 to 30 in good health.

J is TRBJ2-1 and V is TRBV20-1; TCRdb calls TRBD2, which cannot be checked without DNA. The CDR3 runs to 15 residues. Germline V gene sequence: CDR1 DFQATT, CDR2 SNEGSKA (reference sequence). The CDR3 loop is CSARDQVAGGHEQFF.

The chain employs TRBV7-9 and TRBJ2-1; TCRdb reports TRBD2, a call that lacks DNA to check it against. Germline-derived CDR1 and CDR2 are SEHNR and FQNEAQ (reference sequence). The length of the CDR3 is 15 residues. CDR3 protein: CASSSPHREYDEQFF.

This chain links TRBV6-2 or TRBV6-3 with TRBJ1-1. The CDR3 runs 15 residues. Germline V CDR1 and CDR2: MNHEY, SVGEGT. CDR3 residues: CASSYSWGPAPEAFF.

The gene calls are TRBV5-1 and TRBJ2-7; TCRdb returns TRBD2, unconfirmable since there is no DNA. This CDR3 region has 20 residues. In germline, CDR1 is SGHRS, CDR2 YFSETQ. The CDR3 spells CASSLVLLAGGRLQVGEQYF. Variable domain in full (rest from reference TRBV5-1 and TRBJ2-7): KAGVTQTPRYLIKTRGQQVTLSCSPISGHRSVSWYQQTPGQGLQFLFEYFSETQRNKGNFPGRFSGRQFSNSRSEMNVSTLELGDSALYLCASSLVLLAGGRLQVGEQYFGPGTRLTVT.

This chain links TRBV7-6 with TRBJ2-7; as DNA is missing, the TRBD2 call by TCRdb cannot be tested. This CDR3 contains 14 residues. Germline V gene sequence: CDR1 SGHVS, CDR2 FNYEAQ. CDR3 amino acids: CASSRASGRYEQYF. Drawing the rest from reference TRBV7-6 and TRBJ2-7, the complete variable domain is GAGVSQSPRYKVTKRGQDVALRCDPISGHVSLYWYRQALGQGPEFLTYFNYEAQQDKSGLPNDRFSAERPEGSISTLTIQRTEQRDSAMYRCASSRASGRYEQYFGPGTRLTVT.

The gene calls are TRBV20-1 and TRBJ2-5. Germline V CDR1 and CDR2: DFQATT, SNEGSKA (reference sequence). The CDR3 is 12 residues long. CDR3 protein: CSGGVAQETQYF.

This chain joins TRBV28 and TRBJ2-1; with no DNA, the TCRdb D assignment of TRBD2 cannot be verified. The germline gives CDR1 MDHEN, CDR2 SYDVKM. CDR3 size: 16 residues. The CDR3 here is CASSQQAGGPRNEQFF.

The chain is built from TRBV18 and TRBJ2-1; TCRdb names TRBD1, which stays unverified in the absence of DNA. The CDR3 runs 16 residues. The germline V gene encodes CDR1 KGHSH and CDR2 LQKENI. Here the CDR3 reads CASSPLRGLDYNEQFF.

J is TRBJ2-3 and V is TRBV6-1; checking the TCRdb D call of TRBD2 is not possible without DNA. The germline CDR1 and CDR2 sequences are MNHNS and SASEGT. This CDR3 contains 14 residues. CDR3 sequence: CASREEGVPDTQYF.

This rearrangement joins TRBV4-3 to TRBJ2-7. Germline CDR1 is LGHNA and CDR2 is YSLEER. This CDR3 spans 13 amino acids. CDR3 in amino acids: CASSQEGASEQYF.

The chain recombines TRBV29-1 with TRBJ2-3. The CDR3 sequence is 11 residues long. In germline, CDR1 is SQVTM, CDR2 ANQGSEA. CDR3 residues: CSKFVADTQYF.

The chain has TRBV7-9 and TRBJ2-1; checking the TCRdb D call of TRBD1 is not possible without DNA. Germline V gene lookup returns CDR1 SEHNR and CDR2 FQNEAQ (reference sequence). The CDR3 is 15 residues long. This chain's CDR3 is CASSSRQGTYNEQFF.

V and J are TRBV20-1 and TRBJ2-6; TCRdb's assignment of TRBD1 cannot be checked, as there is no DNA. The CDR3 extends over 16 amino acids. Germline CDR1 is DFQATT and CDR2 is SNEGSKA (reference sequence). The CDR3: CSALPGPRSGANVLTF.

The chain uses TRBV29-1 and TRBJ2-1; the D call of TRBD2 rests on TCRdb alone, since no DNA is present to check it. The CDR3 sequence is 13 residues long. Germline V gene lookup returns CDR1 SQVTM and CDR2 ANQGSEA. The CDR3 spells CSVAGLAYNEQFF.